Listed here are 27 T cell receptor beta chains from one sample, sequenced in a study of shared T cell receptors in the human thymus. Profiling relied on immunoSEQ multiplex PCR, and the TCRdb table lists in-frame clones only, not all of them. Of just under 550,000 clones in the sample, about 84% are singletons; the top ten hold around 0.012%. The data were also submitted as part of a second study, on human thymus T cells.

The sequencing input was thymocytes. The receptor source for this set is a boy in the first two years of life with a congenital heart defect.

The chain's CDR3 is CASSLGAGRPMNTEAFF. The CDR3 DNA reads as TGTGCCAGCAGCTTAGGGGCGGGCAGGCCCATGAACACTGAAGCTTTCTTT. V usage is TRBV7-8 and J usage is TRBJ1-1; D call uncertain. Germline V gives CDR1 SGHVS, CDR2 FQNEAQ. Trimming took 1 base from V and 0 from J, leaving 15 bases between them. The CDR3 contains 17 residues. The full variable domain, in which reference TRBV7-8 and TRBJ1-1 provide the parts outside the CDR3, is GAGVSQSPRYKVAKRGQDVALRCDPISGHVSLFWYQQALGQGPEFLTYFQNEAQLDKSGLPSDRFFAERPEGSVSTLKIQRTQQEDSAVYLCASSLGAGRPMNTEAFFGQGTRLTVV.

This chain connects TRBV25-1 to TRBJ2-7; possible D gene TRBD2, 5 bases. V was cut by 1 base and J by 2 bases, with 12 bases left in between. This CDR3 is built from 15 residues. Germline V gene data show CDR1 as MGHDK and CDR2 as SYGVNS. The CDR3 protein is CASSEFVAPTYEQYF. CDR3 coding DNA: TGTGCCAGCAGTGAATTCGTAGCGCCAACCTACGAGCAGTACTTC.

This chain connects TRBV4-3 to TRBJ2-1; 8 bases agree with TRBD1. The CDR3 is made up of 16 amino acids. The germline gives CDR1 LGHNA, CDR2 YSLEER. V dropped 0 bases and J dropped 8; count of bases not matched to a gene: 9. DNA of the CDR3: TGCGCCAGCAGCCAAGATCGGACAGGGTTGGGGGATGAGCAGTTCTTC. As protein: CASSQDRTGLGDEQFF.

The chain carries TRBV7-9 and TRBJ1-2; 9 bases are a match to TRBD1. The germline V gene encodes CDR1 SEHNR and CDR2 FQNEAQ (reference sequence). Germline trimming cut 6 bases from V and 6 bases from J; bases unmatched to any gene: 8. This CDR3 has 14 residues. In DNA form, the CDR3 reads TGTGCCAGCAGGGAACAGGGGGCTAAGGATGGCTACACCTTC. Translation: CASREQGAKDGYTF.

This rearrangement joins TRBV2 to TRBJ2-7; 11 nucleotides align to TRBD1. The CDR3 totals 14 residues. V lost 4 bases and J lost 3; bases outside the gene matches: 2. Per the germline V gene, CDR1 is SNHLY and CDR2 is FYNNEI. In DNA, the CDR3 is TGTGCCAGCAGTGCCGGGACAGGGGGCTACGAGCAGTACTTC. Translation gives CASSAGTGGYEQYF.

The chain combines TRBV30 with TRBJ2-1, with 9 bases lining up with TRBD1. V trimming: 2 bases; J trimming: 3 bases; junction bases outside the gene matches: 11. This CDR3 comprises 17 residues. Per the germline V gene, CDR1 is GTSNPN and CDR2 is SVGIG (reference sequence). CDR3 amino acids: CAWSSTPGQGIYNEQFF. CDR3 sequence (DNA): TGTGCCTGGAGTTCTACCCCGGGACAGGGAATCTACAATGAGCAGTTCTTC.

V is TRBV2 and J is TRBJ2-7; D is possibly TRBD2 (6 bases). The ends were cut back, 4 bases at V and 0 bases at J, with 13 bases in the middle. The CDR3 runs 15 residues. The V gene's germline CDR1 is SNHLY and CDR2 FYNNEI. This CDR3 reads CASSGRGRSSYEQYF. CDR3 coding DNA: TGTGCCAGCAGTGGGAGGGGCCGAAGCTCCTACGAGCAGTACTTC. Using reference TRBV2 and TRBJ2-7 for the parts outside the CDR3, the full variable domain is EPEVTQTPSHQVTQMGQEVILRCVPISNHLYFYWYRQILGQKVEFLVSFYNNEISEKSEIFDDQFSVERPDGSNFTLKIRSTKLEDSAMYFCASSGRGRSSYEQYFGPGTRLTVT.

The chain recombines TRBV7-9 with TRBJ2-1; D gene uncertain. CDR1 is SEHNR and CDR2 is FQNEAQ in the germline V gene (reference sequence). Between the trimmed V and J ends, which lost 5 bases and 5 bases, there was a span of 7 bases. The CDR3 runs to 12 residues. CDR3 bases: TGTGCCAGCAGCCGGTCTCACAATGAGCAGTTCTTC. Residues: CASSRSHNEQFF.

The chain is built from TRBV13 and TRBJ2-1, with TRBD2 matching over 9 bases. The germline V gene has CDR1 PRHDT and CDR2 FYEKMQ (reference sequence). The CDR3 spans 15 residues. Unmatched junction bases numbered 6, after V lost 6 bases and J lost 3 bases. CDR3 region: CASSSRLADYNEQFF. The CDR3 DNA reads TGTGCCAGCAGTTCGAGACTAGCGGACTACAATGAGCAGTTCTTC.

This clone has just a few counts. The rearrangement links TRBV7-9 to TRBJ1-1, with 9 positions matching TRBD1. The trim removed 1 base at V and 4 bases at J, leaving 10 bases unmatched. Germline V gene sequence: CDR1 SEHNR, CDR2 FQNEAQ (reference sequence). This CDR3 comprises 17 residues. DNA of the CDR3: TGTGCCAGCAGCTTAGGTAGTACAGGGGGCGGGGGCACTGAAGCTTTCTTT. This gives the protein CASSLGSTGGGGTEAFF. Looking up the rest from reference TRBV7-9 and TRBJ1-1 gives the full variable domain: DTGVSQNPRHKITKRGQNVTFRCDPISEHNRLYWYRQTLGQGPEFLTYFQNEAQLEKSRLLSDRFSAERPKGSFSTLEIQRTEQGDSAMYLCASSLGSTGGGGTEAFFGQGTRLTVV.

This clone was seen a single time. The chain joins TRBV5-1 to TRBJ1-2; the match to TRBD1 covers 7 bases. Germline loops: CDR1 SGHRS, CDR2 YFSETQ. The junction had 4 bases not matched to a gene; V was cut back by 0 bases and J by 5 bases. The CDR3 consists of 14 residues. CDR3 residues: CASSLDRGLYGYTF. CDR3 bases: TGCGCCAGCAGCTTGGACAGGGGTCTGTATGGCTACACCTTC.

This sequence joins TRBV7-9 and TRBJ2-7; 9 bases agree with TRBD2. Germline assignment: CDR1 SEHNR and CDR2 FQNEAQ (reference sequence). This CDR3 comprises 15 residues. V gave up 5 bases and J gave up 7 bases; unmatched junction bases: 12. CDR3 in amino acids: CASSPGLAGGGEQYF. As DNA, the CDR3 is TGTGCCAGCAGCCCGGGACTAGCTGGGGGCGGGGAGCAGTACTTC.

The V gene is TRBV5-1, the J gene TRBJ2-1; D perhaps matches TRBD2 (6 bases). V lost 2 bases, J lost 0 bases, and 12 bases lay in between. In germline, CDR1 is SGHRS, CDR2 YFSETQ. CDR3 length: 16 residues. The CDR3 loop is CASSFRAGSSYNEQFF. In nucleotides, the CDR3 is TGCGCCAGCAGCTTTAGGGCGGGGAGCTCCTACAATGAGCAGTTCTTC.

The CDR3, as DNA: TGTGCCAGCAGTTACTCTCTTCTAGCGGGAGGCGTCTCTAAGTTCTTC. It yields the protein CASSYSLLAGGVSKFF. The chain carries TRBV6-6 and TRBJ2-1; 11 positions agree with TRBD2. The ends lost 0 bases at V and 14 bases at J; junction bases unmatched: 12. CDR1 and CDR2 from the germline V gene are MNHNY and SVGAGI (reference sequence). The CDR3 is 16 residues long.

The CDR3 here is CASSQRLAGDYEQYF. For the CDR3, the DNA is TGTGCCAGCAGCCAAAGACTAGCGGGTGACTACGAGCAGTACTTC. The chain carries TRBV28 and TRBJ2-7, with 10 bases identical to TRBD2. CDR1 MDHEN and CDR2 SYDVKM come from the germline V gene. The CDR3 contains 15 residues. The V gene end was trimmed by 6 bases and the J gene end by 3 bases; junction bases not matched to a gene: 8.

This clone appeared once. The rearrangement links TRBV30 to TRBJ2-1; a possible D gene is TRBD2 (6 bases). The germline gives CDR1 GTSNPN, CDR2 SVGIG (reference sequence). The CDR3 consists of 17 residues. With 0 bases removed from V and 7 bases from J, the gap between germline ends came to 22 bases. CDR3 bases: TGTGCCTGGAGTGTACTGGACCCTCTTCCGGGGAGGAATGAGCAGTTCTTC. The encoded protein is CAWSVLDPLPGRNEQFF.

V and J are TRBV5-6 and TRBJ1-4, with 7 bases matching TRBD1. Germline V CDR1 and CDR2: SGHDT, YYEEEE. The CDR3 is 15 residues long. The junction had 11 bases not matched to a gene; V was cut back by 4 bases and J by 8 bases. CDR3 DNA: TGTGCCAGCAGCGCGGGGACAGCGAAATGGGAAAAACTGTTTTTT. This codes for CASSAGTAKWEKLFF.

V and J are TRBV27 and TRBJ2-4; D perhaps matches TRBD2 (5 bases). V lost 9 bases and J 0 bases, leaving 15 bases between the germline ends. Germline V gene lookup returns CDR1 MNHEY and CDR2 SMNVEV (reference sequence). The CDR3 runs to 15 residues. The DNA for the CDR3 is TGTGCCAGGGAGGAGCGAGCTCTAGCCAAAAACATTCAGTACTTC. This codes for CAREERALAKNIQYF.

This clone showed up just a few times. CDR3 protein: CASSPARTGNYNEQFF. The CDR3 coding sequence is TGTGCCAGCAGTCCGGCCCGGACAGGGAACTACAATGAGCAGTTCTTC. This sequence joins TRBV28 and TRBJ2-1; 8 nucleotides match TRBD1. The V gene's germline CDR1 is MDHEN and CDR2 SYDVKM. J was trimmed by 3 bases and V by 5 bases; bases with no gene match: 9. The CDR3 has 16 residues.

This chain connects TRBV9 to TRBJ1-2; possibly TRBD1 for D (5 bases). CDR1 and CDR2 (germline): SGDLS, YYNGEE. The CDR3 consists of 16 residues. V lost 2 bases and J lost 4, with 18 bases in between. In DNA form, the CDR3 reads TGTGCCAGCAGCGTTTGCCCTCCTCAGGGAGGCTATGGCTACACCTTC. Translating gives CASSVCPPQGGYGYTF.

V gene TRBV5-3 combines with J gene TRBJ1-5; unclear D gene. TRBV5-3 is labeled an ORF, and its function is uncertain. CDR3 length: 16 residues. V dropped 3 bases and J dropped 5 bases, with 18 bases sitting between them. The CDR3 bases are TGTGCCAGAAGCTCCACAACACCGGGATTCGATCAGCCCCAGCATTTT. Amino acids: CARSSTTPGFDQPQHF.

The chain couples TRBV30 to TRBJ2-7; D possibly corresponds to TRBD2 (5 bases). V lost 5 bases and J lost 3, with 20 bases in between. CDR1 is GTSNPN and CDR2 is SVGIG in the germline V gene (reference sequence). CDR3 length: 15 residues. This chain's CDR3 is CAWGTRDEPIYEQYF. CDR3 nucleotide sequence: TGTGCCTGGGGAACTAGAGACGAGCCGATCTACGAGCAGTACTTC.

This clone was seen only once. The chain carries TRBV15 and TRBJ2-7; 11 bases fit TRBD2. Germline values: CDR1 LNHNV, CDR2 YYDKDF (reference sequence). The junction had 10 bases not matched to a gene; V was cut back by 2 bases and J by 1 base. This CDR3 region has 18 residues. The CDR3 bases are TGTGCCACCAGCAGACTCCCCTGGGGGACTAGCGGTTCCTACGAGCAGTACTTC. This translates into CATSRLPWGTSGSYEQYF.

V is TRBV30 and J is TRBJ1-1, with D uncertain. The length of the CDR3 is 11 residues. Germline CDR1 is GTSNPN and CDR2 is SVGIG (reference sequence). Trimming removed 5 bases from V and 4 bases from J, with 8 bases in between. CDR3 amino acids: CAWEEGTEAFF. The CDR3, as DNA: TGTGCCTGGGAGGAAGGCACTGAAGCTTTCTTT.

The CDR3 protein is CASSPLRGGMNTEAFF. CDR3 nucleotide sequence: TGTGCCAGCTCACCACTCCGCGGAGGGATGAACACTGAAGCTTTCTTT. The rearrangement uses TRBV18 and TRBJ1-1, with D unclear. This CDR3 has 16 residues. Germline assignment: CDR1 KGHSH and CDR2 LQKENI. V was clipped by 1 base and J by 0 bases, with 12 bases between them.

In DNA, the CDR3 is TGTGCCAGCAGCTTAGCGTCACCTAGCGGGAGAGGCAATGAGCAGTTCTTC. This encodes CASSLASPSGRGNEQFF. This chain joins TRBV7-2 and TRBJ2-1, with 10 bases identical to TRBD2. The J segment lost 6 bases and the V segment lost 0 bases, leaving 8 bases of the junction unmatched. Germline V gene sequence: CDR1 SGHTA, CDR2 FQGNSA. The CDR3 is made up of 17 amino acids.

V is TRBV7-2 and J is TRBJ2-1; the match to TRBD2 covers 7 bases. V dropped 3 bases and J dropped 8; count of bases not matched to a gene: 4. The CDR3 has 13 residues. Germline loops: CDR1 SGHTA, CDR2 FQGNSA. The chain's CDR3 is CASSLAGEDEQFF. The CDR3 DNA reads TGTGCCAGCAGCTTGGCGGGAGAGGATGAGCAGTTCTTC.